The clone carrying this TCR beta chain was counted at least ten times. Building of the TCR beta libraries involved iRepertoire HTBI primers and Arm-PCR of CDR3 regions. Under the authors' procedure: Segment identification across samples yielded 62 TRBV and some 13 TRBJ segments. TCRdb analysed the multiplex PCR reads with MiXCR anew, one entry per CDR3 protein. Here the V and J calls rest on TCRdb's processing, not on the authors' analysis. The data show under 700,000 distinct CDR3 sequences, roughly 15% seen once. The sample belongs to a study of regulatory T cells in long-lasting Graves disease. The time point here: newly diagnosed GD, antithyroid drugs for less than 3 months. PBMCs provided the RNA from which the TCR library was made. The same data also went into a second study, on T cells in Graves' hyperthyroidism and ophthalmopathy. That source adds: Every diagnosis used clinical symptoms, serum thyroxine and TRAb, thyroid ultrasound and orbital computed tomography. Most expanded thyroid clonotypes above 0.001 recurred in blood.

Sequenced here: peripheral blood mononuclear cells (PBMCs), sampled at new diagnosis, from a patient treated with antithyroid drugs. The TCR sequence derives from a woman in her forties or fifties with Graves disease.

This CDR3 reads CASSQGGRQETQYF. CDR3 in DNA: TGTGCCAGCAGCCAAGGCGGCAGGCAAGAGACCCAGTACTTC. The genes are TRBV3-1 and TRBJ2-5; D unresolved. Trimming took off 1 base at V and 2 bases at J, with 8 bases between the two ends. CDR1 LGHDT and CDR2 YNNKEL come from the germline V gene (reference sequence). The CDR3 totals 14 residues.